This T cell receptor (beta chain) stems from a study of response to subunit inactivated influenza vaccine. TCRdb reprocessed the RT-PCR reads with MiXCR, giving one entry per CDR3 protein. In the table there are a few hundred thousand distinct CDR3 sequences, 20% to 25% of which are singletons. V lost 5 bases, J lost 14 bases, and 22 bases lay in between. The CDR3 has 14 amino acids. The germline V gene encodes CDR1 SEHNR and CDR2 FQNEAQ (reference sequence). Study-wide points: A suggestion made by the authors is that each seasonal influenza vaccination recruits few new T cells.

About this clonotype: Its antigen is unknown.

The chain uses TRBV7-9 and TRBJ2-1; D is possibly TRBD1 (5 bases). This TCR was recovered from a man between 50 and 75 years old who received an inactivated influenza vaccine. Source: PBMCs from blood, taken about 20 months after vaccination. As DNA, the CDR3 is TGTGCCAGCAGCCCCCCCTATCAGGGAAGTGTTGAGTTCTTC. It yields the protein CASSPPYQGSVEFF.